This is a list of T cell receptor beta chains from one sample in a study of human T cells and chemical hapten exposure. Each CDR3 protein gets one entry after TCRdb re-called the RACE reads with MiXCR. Here the sample spans some 400,000 distinct CDR3 sequences, roughly 5% being singletons. The sample here was whole blood, taken in connection with sensitization to the hapten diphenylcyclopropenone (DPC). These receptors were collected from a woman aged 45-65 years with alopecia areata. Some clones in this sample may be carry-over from other donors' samples. CDR3s include the opening cysteine and the closing phenylalanine or tryptophan. The order of the fields is V gene, J gene, D gene, clone size, CDR3 DNA, CDR3 protein. A D gene is named only where the DNA matches it firmly. Not every row has a clone size; where given, it reads once, few, many or a size class.

V gene: TRBV7-2
J gene: TRBJ2-1
D gene: .
clone size: few
CDR3 DNA: TGTGCCAGCAGGGGGGGTAGCGTTAGCTCCTACAATGAGCAGTTCTTC
CDR3 protein: CASRGGSVSSYNEQFF

V gene: TRBV12-3/TRBV12-4
J gene: TRBJ2-1
D gene: TRBD1
clone size: .
CDR3 DNA: TGTGCCAGCACCTCGACAGGGAGCTCCTACAATGAGCAGTTCTTC
CDR3 protein: CASTSTGSSYNEQFF

V gene: TRBV6-2/TRBV6-3
J gene: TRBJ1-5
D gene: .
clone size: many
CDR3 DNA: TGTGCCAGCAGACCGGGGCGAGAAAGGAGCAATCAGCCCCAGCATTTT
CDR3 protein: CASRPGRERSNQPQHF

V gene: TRBV7-2
J gene: TRBJ2-4
D gene: TRBD2
clone size: .
CDR3 DNA: TGTGCCAGCAGCTTAGGACTAGCGGGAGGGCCTAAGAATGCCATTCAGTACTTC
CDR3 protein: CASSLGLAGGPKNAIQYF

V gene: TRBV2
J gene: TRBJ2-6
D gene: TRBD1
clone size: many
CDR3 DNA: TGTGCCAGCATGGGGGACAGGTTAAGATCTGGGGCCAACGTCCTGACTTTC
CDR3 protein: CASMGDRLRSGANVLTF

V gene: TRBV30
J gene: TRBJ2-7
D gene: TRBD1
clone size: many
CDR3 DNA: TGTGCCTGGGGGACAGCCTACGAGCAGTACTTC
CDR3 protein: CAWGTAYEQYF

V gene: TRBV18
J gene: TRBJ2-3
D gene: .
clone size: many
CDR3 DNA: TGTGCCAGCTCACCATGGACGGCGGCGACAGATACGCAGTATTTT
CDR3 protein: CASSPWTAATDTQYF

V gene: TRBV2
J gene: TRBJ2-1
D gene: .
clone size: many
CDR3 DNA: TGTGCCAGCAGTAAACTAAAGGCTAACAATGAGCAGTTCTTC
CDR3 protein: CASSKLKANNEQFF

V gene: TRBV6-1
J gene: TRBJ1-4
D gene: .
clone size: few
CDR3 DNA: TGTGCCAGCAGTGTAGCCATTAATGAAAAACTGTTTTTT
CDR3 protein: CASSVAINEKLFF

V gene: TRBV7-2
J gene: TRBJ1-3
D gene: .
clone size: few
CDR3 DNA: TGTGCCAGCAGCTTAGGGACGGCCTCTGGAAACACCATATATTTT
CDR3 protein: CASSLGTASGNTIYF

V gene: TRBV9
J gene: TRBJ2-1
D gene: TRBD2
clone size: many
CDR3 DNA: TGTGCCAGCAGCCACTCACTAGCGGGAGGGAACAATGAGCAGTTCTTC
CDR3 protein: CASSHSLAGGNNEQFF

V gene: TRBV3-1
J gene: TRBJ1-6
D gene: .
clone size: many
CDR3 DNA: TGTGCCAGCAGCCCCCGGGGACCCCAGGGTCATTCACCCCTCCACTTT
CDR3 protein: CASSPRGPQGHSPLHF

V gene: TRBV28
J gene: TRBJ2-4
D gene: .
clone size: many
CDR3 DNA: TGTGCCAGCCGCGGAGGACTAGCCAAAAACATTCAGTACTTC
CDR3 protein: CASRGGLAKNIQYF

V gene: TRBV12-3/TRBV12-4
J gene: TRBJ2-7
D gene: TRBD1
clone size: many
CDR3 DNA: TGTGCCAACAGCTGGACAGGGCAGGGCGGCGAGCAGTACTTC
CDR3 protein: CANSWTGQGGEQYF

V gene: TRBV6-6
J gene: TRBJ2-3
D gene: TRBD2
clone size: .
CDR3 DNA: TGTGCCAGCAGTCTATTTAGCGGGGCTAGCACAGATACGCAGTATTTT
CDR3 protein: CASSLFSGASTDTQYF

V gene: TRBV6-5
J gene: TRBJ2-1
D gene: .
clone size: many
CDR3 DNA: TGTGCCAGCAGTGATACAGGGTTCTTATACAATGAGCAGTTCTTC
CDR3 protein: CASSDTGFLYNEQFF

V gene: TRBV6-5
J gene: TRBJ2-3
D gene: TRBD1
clone size: .
CDR3 DNA: TGTGCCAGCAGTTACTGGTGGCAGGGGGCCCATACGCAGTATTTT
CDR3 protein: CASSYWWQGAHTQYF

V gene: TRBV6-5
J gene: TRBJ1-2
D gene: TRBD1
clone size: .
CDR3 DNA: TGTGCCAGCAGTTACCTGGACAGGGGTATCTATGGCTACACCTTC
CDR3 protein: CASSYLDRGIYGYTF

V gene: TRBV2
J gene: TRBJ2-3
D gene: .
clone size: .
CDR3 DNA: TGTGCCAGCAGGGACATTAGCACAGATACGCAGTATTTT
CDR3 protein: CASRDISTDTQYF

V gene: TRBV21-1
J gene: TRBJ2-1
D gene: .
clone size: many
CDR3 DNA: TGTGCCAGCAACTTACGGGCCCACGACTCCTACAATGAGCAGTTCTTC
CDR3 protein: CASNLRAHDSYNEQFF

V gene: TRBV7-6
J gene: TRBJ2-1
D gene: .
clone size: many
CDR3 DNA: TGTGCCAGCAGCTTAGGGCTAGACTACAATGAGCAGTTCTTC
CDR3 protein: CASSLGLDYNEQFF

V gene: TRBV6-5
J gene: TRBJ1-1
D gene: .
clone size: many
CDR3 DNA: TGTGCCAGCAGTCGAGGGGGTAACACTGAAGCTTTCTTT
CDR3 protein: CASSRGGNTEAFF

V gene: TRBV15
J gene: TRBJ1-2
D gene: .
clone size: few
CDR3 DNA: TGTGCCACCAGCACGGACAGCACTAACTATGGCTACACCTTC
CDR3 protein: CATSTDSTNYGYTF

V gene: TRBV29-1
J gene: TRBJ2-3
D gene: .
clone size: few
CDR3 DNA: TGCAGCGTTGATATGACTAGCACAGATACGCAGTATTTT
CDR3 protein: CSVDMTSTDTQYF

V gene: TRBV2
J gene: TRBJ2-4
D gene: .
clone size: .
CDR3 DNA: TGTGCCAGCAGGAGGGAAGGGTTGGACATTCAGTACTTC
CDR3 protein: CASRREGLDIQYF